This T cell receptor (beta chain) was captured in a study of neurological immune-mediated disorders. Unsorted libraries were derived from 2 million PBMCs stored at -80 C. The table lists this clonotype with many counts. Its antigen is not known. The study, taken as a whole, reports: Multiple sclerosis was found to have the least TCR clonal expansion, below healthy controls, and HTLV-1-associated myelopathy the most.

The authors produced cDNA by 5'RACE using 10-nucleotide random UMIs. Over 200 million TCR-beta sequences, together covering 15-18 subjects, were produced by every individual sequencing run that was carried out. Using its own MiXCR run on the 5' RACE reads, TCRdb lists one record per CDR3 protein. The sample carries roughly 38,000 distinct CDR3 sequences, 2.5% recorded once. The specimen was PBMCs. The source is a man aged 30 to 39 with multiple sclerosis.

DNA of the CDR3: TGTGCCAGTTCCGGGACAGTTAACACCGGGGAGCTGTTTTTT. It translates to CASSGTVNTGELFF. The chain carries TRBV7-9 and TRBJ2-2; 7 bases match TRBD1. This CDR3 region has 14 residues. CDR1 is SEHNR and CDR2 is FQNEAQ in the germline V gene (reference sequence). J lost 2 bases, V lost 9 bases, and 6 bases had no gene match.